This TCR beta chain was identified in a study of tissue T cells after allogeneic stem cell transplantation. The CDR3 totals 13 residues. The germline V gene encodes CDR1 SNHLY and CDR2 FYNGKV (reference sequence). V lost 4 bases to trimming and J lost 7 bases; unmatched junction nucleotides: 3. TCRbeta CDR3 was sequenced at survey depth with template counts. Sequencing used immunoSEQ multiplex PCR; TCRdb keeps in-frame clones, though not all of them. In the table there are 7,000 to 8,000 clones, about 47% of which are singletons. Time point here: mouse harvest day 7 after allogeneic transplant. The graft held 10^6 splenic CD5+ T cells and 10^7 T-cell-depleted bone marrow cells. B6 (H2b) cells into BALB/c (H2d) mice; tissues taken at day 7 or 14. Study findings and constraints: Anatomically similar tissues had similar TCR repertoires within each patient. Motif-based clustering found tissue-specific repertoire signatures shared across patients, though few clones were shared.

This clone has only a few counts. Its antigen is still unknown. Gene names follow the mouse nomenclature. The read finishes 1 residue shy of the CDR3 end, and the germline J gene is used to complete it. The sequenced sample consisted of gut tissue. The receptor was isolated from a female BALB/c mouse given C57BL/6 T cells with graft-versus-host disease after an allogeneic hematopoietic cell transplant. This chain connects TRBV3 to TRBJ2-4; 9 bases are a match to TRBD1. Incomplete CDR3 DNA: TGTGCCAGCAGCTCGGACAGGGGAGACACCTTGTAC. It is translated as CASSSDRGDTLY. The whole CDR3 reads CASSSDRGDTLYF.